A selection of T cell receptor beta chains follows, all from one sample in a study of regulatory T cells in long-lasting Graves disease. TCRdb used MiXCR to reprocess the multiplex PCR reads, holding one entry per CDR3 protein. In the table there are approximately 470,000 distinct CDR3 sequences, around 21% of which are singletons. The sequenced sample was peripheral blood mononuclear cells (PBMCs), obtained when the disease was refractory, from a patient treated with antithyroid drugs. The receptor set was obtained from a female donor with Graves disease. The CDR3 runs from the conserved cysteine through the conserved F or W. The D gene is left open where the match is weak. The size field is filled for only some rows; it gives once, few, many or a size class.

TRBV6-1	many	TRBJ2-2	TRBD2	CASRRQGGSSGPQGTGELFF	TGTGCCAGCAGAAGGCAGGGCGGTTCTAGCGGCCCCCAGGGCACCGGGGAGCTGTTTTTT
TRBV20-1	many	TRBJ1-4	-	CSARDAGTLRVGEKLFF	TGCAGTGCTAGAGATGCCGGGACTCTCAGGGTTGGGGAAAAACTGTTTTTT
TRBV6-1	-	TRBJ1-5	-	CASSDPMEPQHF	TGTGCCAGCAGTGACCCGATGGAGCCCCAGCATTTT
TRBV12-3/TRBV12-4	-	TRBJ2-3	TRBD2	CASSGLAGAGFPDTQYF	TGTGCCAGCAGCGGACTAGCGGGAGCGGGATTCCCAGATACGCAGTATTTT
TRBV2	many	TRBJ1-3	-	CASSETDGNTIYF	TGTGCCAGCAGTGAGACAGATGGAAACACCATATATTTT
TRBV2	many	TRBJ2-2	TRBD1	CASSLDRAGELFF	TGTGCCAGCAGTTTGGACAGGGCTGGGGAGCTGTTTTTT
TRBV10-2	many	TRBJ1-1	TRBD1	CANRATGQIGTEAFF	TGCGCCAACCGGGCAACGGGACAGATAGGGACTGAAGCTTTCTTT
TRBV2	-	TRBJ2-4	TRBD1	CANSAYRGRENIQYF	TGTGCCAACAGTGCGTACAGGGGGCGGGAAAACATTCAGTACTTC
TRBV20-1	few	TRBJ2-2	TRBD2	CSARVDLADANTGELFF	TGCAGTGCTAGAGTCGACCTAGCGGACGCGAACACCGGGGAGCTGTTTTTT
TRBV5-1	-	TRBJ2-3	-	CASSLRDSTDTQYF	TGCGCCAGCAGCTTGAGGGACAGCACAGATACGCAGTATTTT
TRBV30	few	TRBJ1-2	-	CAWRGGGYGYTF	TGTGCCTGGCGGGGGGGCGGCTATGGCTACACCTTC
TRBV19	few	TRBJ2-6	TRBD2	CASSIRLAGSGANVLTF	TGTGCCAGTAGTATTCGGCTAGCGGGTTCTGGGGCCAACGTCCTGACTTTC
TRBV29-1	-	TRBJ2-7	TRBD1	CSVRRDRLNEQYF	TGCAGCGTTCGCCGGGACAGGCTAAACGAGCAGTACTTC
TRBV14	many	TRBJ1-2	TRBD1	CASSFRDSTYGYTF	TGTGCCAGCAGCTTCCGGGACAGCACCTATGGCTACACCTTC
TRBV3-1	few	TRBJ2-7	-	CASSHGGPYEQYF	TGTGCCAGCAGCCACGGGGGACCCTACGAGCAGTACTTC
TRBV18	few	TRBJ2-2	TRBD1	CASSPGQGGAGELFF	TGTGCCAGCTCACCCGGACAGGGTGGTGCTGGGGAGCTGTTTTTT
TRBV7-9	many	TRBJ2-5	-	CASSFPGLGGLTQYF	TGTGCCAGCAGCTTCCCAGGACTAGGGGGCCTGACCCAGTACTTC
TRBV7-8	many	TRBJ1-1	-	CASSLPGAAEAFF	TGTGCCAGCAGCTTACCAGGAGCAGCTGAAGCTTTCTTT
TRBV27	few	TRBJ1-2	-	CASSFTPGQKYGYTF	TGTGCCAGCAGTTTTACCCCCGGACAGAAATATGGCTACACCTTC
TRBV6-1	-	TRBJ1-3	-	CASSRDGIGDTIYF	TGTGCCAGCAGTCGGGACGGTATAGGTGACACCATATATTTT
TRBV24-1	many	TRBJ2-5	TRBD2	CATSESGLAGWETQYF	TGTGCCACCAGTGAATCGGGACTAGCGGGTTGGGAGACCCAGTACTTC
TRBV6-5	few	TRBJ2-7	-	CASSYLQQAGYEQYF	TGTGCCAGCAGTTACTTGCAACAGGCGGGCTACGAGCAGTACTTC
TRBV2	many	TRBJ2-5	TRBD2	CASSVKREGETQYF	TGTGCCAGCAGTGTTAAGCGGGAGGGAGAGACCCAGTACTTC
TRBV12-5	-	TRBJ1-3	-	CASGLVPGRYLSAGNTIYF	TGTGCTAGTGGTTTGGTCCCGGGACGGTATCTCTCCGCTGGAAACACCATATATTTT
TRBV7-2	-	TRBJ1-3	-	CASSLWSGDGNTIYF	TGTGCCAGCAGCTTATGGTCAGGGGATGGAAACACCATATATTTT
TRBV14	many	TRBJ2-5	-	CASSQGPAVETQYF	TGTGCCAGCAGCCAAGGACCGGCAGTAGAGACCCAGTACTTC
TRBV10-2	few	TRBJ2-7	TRBD1	CASTEDRGYEQYF	TGCGCCAGCACCGAGGACAGGGGGTACGAGCAGTACTTC
TRBV25-1	-	TRBJ2-4	TRBD1	CASSEFGQGENIQYF	TGTGCCAGCAGTGAATTCGGACAGGGGGAAAACATTCAGTACTTC
TRBV5-1	many	TRBJ2-2	-	CASSPLGTGELFF	TGTGCCAGCAGTCCCCTGGGCACCGGGGAGCTGTTTTTT
TRBV27	few	TRBJ2-3	-	CASSFVLADTQYF	TGTGCCAGCAGTTTCGTATTGGCAGATACGCAGTATTTT
TRBV19	-	TRBJ2-7	TRBD2	CASGIRGLAGAYEQYF	TGTGCCAGTGGTATCCGAGGGCTAGCGGGAGCCTACGAGCAGTACTTC
TRBV30	-	TRBJ1-5	-	CAWSPPPPINQPQHF	TGTGCCTGGAGTCCCCCCCCACCGATCAATCAGCCCCAGCATTTT
TRBV20-1	many	TRBJ1-2	-	CSARENYGYTF	TGCAGTGCTAGAGAGAACTATGGCTACACCTTC
TRBV28	many	TRBJ2-7	-	CASSLGTLVAYEQYF	TGTGCCAGCAGTTTAGGGACACTGGTAGCCTACGAGCAGTACTTC
TRBV11-1	many	TRBJ1-2	-	CASSFDEGPYGYTF	TGTGCCAGCAGCTTCGACGAGGGGCCTTATGGCTACACCTTC
TRBV7-8	many	TRBJ2-7	-	CASSWGDYEQYF	TGTGCCAGCAGCTGGGGTGACTACGAGCAGTACTTC
TRBV7-2	many	TRBJ2-5	-	CASSLNPPRDPSALRQETQYF	TGTGCCAGCAGCTTAAACCCCCCGAGGGACCCTTCAGCCTTGCGCCAAGAGACCCAGTACTTC
TRBV19	-	TRBJ2-2	TRBD2	CASSGGLAGVGNAGELFF	TGTGCCAGTAGTGGGGGACTAGCGGGAGTAGGCAACGCCGGGGAGCTGTTTTTT
TRBV3-1	many	TRBJ1-2	-	CASSQEAGTHSYGYTF	TGTGCCAGCAGCCAAGAGGCCGGGACACACTCCTATGGCTACACCTTC
TRBV30	many	TRBJ1-1	-	CAWRGVSEAFF	TGTGCCTGGAGAGGGGTCTCGGAAGCTTTCTTT
TRBV12-3/TRBV12-4	many	TRBJ2-2	TRBD2	CASSLRLAGRTGELFF	TGTGCCAGCAGTTTACGGCTAGCGGGTCGTACCGGGGAGCTGTTTTTT